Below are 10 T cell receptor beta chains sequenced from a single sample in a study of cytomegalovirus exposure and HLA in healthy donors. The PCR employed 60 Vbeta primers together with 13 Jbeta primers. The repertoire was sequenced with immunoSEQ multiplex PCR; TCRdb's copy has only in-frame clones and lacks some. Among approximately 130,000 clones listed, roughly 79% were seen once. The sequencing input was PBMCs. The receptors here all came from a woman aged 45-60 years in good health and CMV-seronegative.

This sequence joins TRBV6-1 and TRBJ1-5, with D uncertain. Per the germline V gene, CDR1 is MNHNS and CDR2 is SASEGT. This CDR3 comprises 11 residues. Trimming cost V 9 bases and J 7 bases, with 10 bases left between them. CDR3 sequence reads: CASARGQPQHF. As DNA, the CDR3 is TGTGCCAGTGCGAGAGGCCAGCCCCAGCATTTT.

Here the CDR3 DNA reads TGTGCCAGCAGCTTGGGCCTGGGGGGGACTAGCGGGAGGGGGGAGACCCAGTACTTC. Encoded protein: CASSLGLGGTSGRGETQYF. V usage is TRBV7-2 and J usage is TRBJ2-5, with TRBD2 matching 16 bases. After removal of 3 bases from V and 5 bases from J, the junction contained 12 bases not matched to a gene. The CDR3 sequence is 19 residues long. Germline loops: CDR1 SGHTA, CDR2 FQGNSA.

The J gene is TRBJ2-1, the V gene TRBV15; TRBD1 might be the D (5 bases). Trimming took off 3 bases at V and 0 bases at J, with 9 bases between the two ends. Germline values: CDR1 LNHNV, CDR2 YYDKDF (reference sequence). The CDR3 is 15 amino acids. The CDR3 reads CATSRDTFSYNEQFF. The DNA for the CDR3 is TGTGCCACCAGCAGGGACACCTTCTCCTACAATGAGCAGTTCTTC.

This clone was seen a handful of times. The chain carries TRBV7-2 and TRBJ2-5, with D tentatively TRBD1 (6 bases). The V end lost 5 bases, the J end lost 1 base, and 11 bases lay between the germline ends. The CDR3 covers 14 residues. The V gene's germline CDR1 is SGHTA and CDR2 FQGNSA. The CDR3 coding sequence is TGTGCCAGCAGCCCACAGGGTGGCCAAGAGACCCAGTACTTC. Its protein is CASSPQGGQETQYF.

CDR3 DNA sequence: TGTGCCAGTAGTCTGCCAGGGCGGGAGAACACCATATATTTT. Translated, it gives CASSLPGRENTIYF. This chain connects TRBV19 to TRBJ1-3; TRBD1 is a possible D gene (5 bases). Per germline, CDR1 LNHDA and CDR2 SQIVND (reference sequence). The CDR3 length is 14 residues. V was trimmed by 5 bases and J by 7 bases, leaving 15 bases between them.

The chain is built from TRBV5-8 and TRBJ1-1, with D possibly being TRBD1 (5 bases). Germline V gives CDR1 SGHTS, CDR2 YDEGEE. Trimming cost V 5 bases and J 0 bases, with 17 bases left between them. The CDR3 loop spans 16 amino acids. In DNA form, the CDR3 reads TGTGCCAGCAGGTACGAAGCGGGGCCCCTGAACACTGAAGCTTTCTTT. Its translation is CASRYEAGPLNTEAFF.

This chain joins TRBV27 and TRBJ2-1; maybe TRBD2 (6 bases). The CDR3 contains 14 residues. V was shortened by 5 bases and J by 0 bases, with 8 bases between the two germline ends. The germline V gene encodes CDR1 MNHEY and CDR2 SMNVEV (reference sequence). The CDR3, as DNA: TGTGCCAGCAGTCGGGGGAGCTCCTACAATGAGCAGTTCTTC. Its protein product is CASSRGSSYNEQFF.

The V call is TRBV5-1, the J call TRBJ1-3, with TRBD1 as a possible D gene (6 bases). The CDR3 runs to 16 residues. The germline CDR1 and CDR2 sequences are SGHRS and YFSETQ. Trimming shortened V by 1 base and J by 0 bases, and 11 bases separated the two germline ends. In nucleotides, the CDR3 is TGCGCCAGCAGCTTGAGGCCGACAGGCTCTGGAAACACCATATATTTT. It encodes CASSLRPTGSGNTIYF.

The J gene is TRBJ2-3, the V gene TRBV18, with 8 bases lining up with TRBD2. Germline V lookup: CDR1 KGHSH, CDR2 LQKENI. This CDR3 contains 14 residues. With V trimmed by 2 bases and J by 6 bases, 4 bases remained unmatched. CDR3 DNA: TGTGCCAGCTCACCAGCGGGAGGATTTGATACGCAGTATTTT. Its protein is CASSPAGGFDTQYF.

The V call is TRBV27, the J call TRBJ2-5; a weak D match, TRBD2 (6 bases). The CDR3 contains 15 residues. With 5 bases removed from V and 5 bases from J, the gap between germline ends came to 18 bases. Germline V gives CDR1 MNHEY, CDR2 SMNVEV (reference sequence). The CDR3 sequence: CASSLLQGAGETQYF. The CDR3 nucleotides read TGTGCCAGCAGTCTCCTCCAGGGTGCGGGGGAGACCCAGTACTTC.